The 27 T cell receptor beta chains in this list originate from one sample, sequenced in a study of CD8 T cells in acute hepatitis C reinfection. Time point specified: naive CD8 control sorted from an acute-time-point sample. Assay: immunoSEQ multiplex PCR; the TCRdb copy retains only in-frame clones and omits some. The sample has tens of thousands of clones, more than 75% seen once. The sequenced sample consisted of naive CD8+ T cells from PBMCs. The receptors here all came from a man between 25 and 39 years old with chronic hepatitis C.

V gene TRBV7-2 combines with J gene TRBJ2-3; 7 nucleotides align to TRBD2. The CDR3 is made up of 15 amino acids. Trimming removed 3 bases from V and 5 bases from J; junction bases left unmatched: 8. Germline CDR1 SGHTA, CDR2 FQGNSA. CDR3 coding DNA: TGTGCCAGCAGCTTCCTACGGACGGGGGGAGATACGCAGTATTTT. Translation gives CASSFLRTGGDTQYF.

The chain has TRBV11-2 and TRBJ2-3; the match to TRBD2 covers 8 bases. The V gene end was trimmed by 2 bases and the J gene end by 0 bases; junction bases not matched to a gene: 4. CDR1 SGHAT and CDR2 FQNNGV come from the germline V gene. CDR3 length equals 16 residues. The DNA for the CDR3 is TGTGCCAGCAGCTTACGTAGCGGGACAAGCACAGATACGCAGTATTTT. This codes for CASSLRSGTSTDTQYF.

The chain links TRBV29-1 to TRBJ2-6; D is possibly TRBD2 (6 bases). V shed 6 bases and J shed 4 bases, with 13 bases lying between them. The CDR3 loop spans 14 amino acids. CDR1 and CDR2 from the germline V gene are SQVTM and ANQGSEA. The CDR3 reads CSVGGREGANVLTF. In nucleotides, the CDR3 is TGCAGCGTCGGGGGAAGAGAGGGGGCCAACGTCCTGACTTTC.

The CDR3 DNA sequence: TGTGCCAGCAGCTTCCCCTCTAGCGGGGGAATCTCCTACGAGCAGTACTTC. This gives the protein CASSFPSSGGISYEQYF. The chain couples TRBV7-9 to TRBJ2-7, with 10 bases that match TRBD2. CDR1 SEHNR and CDR2 FQNEAQ come from the germline V gene (reference sequence). After removal of 3 bases from V and 0 bases from J, the junction contained 8 bases not matched to a gene. The CDR3 runs to 17 residues. The entire variable domain, with the rest obtained from reference TRBV7-9 and TRBJ2-7, is as follows: DTGVSQNPRHKITKRGQNVTFRCDPISEHNRLYWYRQTLGQGPEFLTYFQNEAQLEKSRLLSDRFSAERPKGSFSTLEIQRTEQGDSAMYLCASSFPSSGGISYEQYFGPGTRLTVT.

The chain has TRBV6-6 and TRBJ2-3; D might be TRBD1 (6 bases). The CDR3 is made up of 16 amino acids. Germline V gene lookup returns CDR1 MNHNY and CDR2 SVGAGI (reference sequence). V was pared by 0 bases and J by 0 bases, with 10 bases between. In DNA, the CDR3 is TGTGCCAGCAGTTACTCTGGGACACCTAGCACAGATACGCAGTATTTT. Its translation is CASSYSGTPSTDTQYF.

V and J are TRBV4-1 and TRBJ2-1; 10 bases line up with TRBD2. The CDR3 consists of 15 residues. Per germline, CDR1 MGHRA and CDR2 YSYEKL. The V gene end was trimmed by 2 bases and the J gene end by 6 bases; junction bases not matched to a gene: 4. The CDR3, as DNA: TGCGCCAGCAGCCAAACTAGCGGGACGATCAATGAGCAGTTCTTC. It specifies CASSQTSGTINEQFF.

V usage is TRBV5-6 and J usage is TRBJ1-6, with D hard to call. CDR1 SGHDT and CDR2 YYEEEE come from the germline V gene. The CDR3 contains 13 residues. V was cut by 4 bases and J by 8 bases, with 10 bases left in between. The CDR3, as DNA: TGTGCCAGCAGCCTGGGTGGGGATTCACCCCTCCACTTT. This codes for CASSLGGDSPLHF.

The J gene is TRBJ2-7, the V gene TRBV7-8, with 10 nucleotides matching TRBD2. From germline, CDR1 is SGHVS and CDR2 FQNEAQ. The CDR3 runs 15 residues. The V segment lost 3 bases and the J segment 3 bases; nucleotides outside the gene matches: 5. The CDR3 coding sequence is TGTGCCAGCAGCTTTGAGACTAGCGGGTTCTACGAGCAGTACTTC. Translated, it gives CASSFETSGFYEQYF.

V gene TRBV2 combines with J gene TRBJ1-1, with 7 bases that match TRBD1. V lost 5 bases and J lost 5; bases outside the gene matches: 5. Per germline, CDR1 SNHLY and CDR2 FYNNEI. The CDR3 consists of 13 residues. The CDR3 coding sequence is TGTGCCAGCAGTAACAGGGGCAGGACTGAAGCTTTCTTT. Amino acid sequence: CASSNRGRTEAFF.

This chain links TRBV6-5 with TRBJ2-7, with D maybe TRBD1 (6 bases). Trimming took off 7 bases at V and 2 bases at J, with 12 bases between the two ends. Germline-derived CDR1 and CDR2 are MNHEY and SVGAGI. This CDR3 is 13 amino acids long. The CDR3 DNA follows: TGTGCCAGCAAGGGCAGGGGTCCCTACGAGCAGTACTTC. Protein product: CASKGRGPYEQYF.

V is TRBV11-3 and J is TRBJ2-2; 8 nucleotides align to TRBD1. Trimming cost V 2 bases and J 6 bases; bases outside gene matches: 5. Germline CDR1 SGHNT, CDR2 YENEEA. The CDR3 spans 15 residues. The CDR3 loop is CASSLRGQAPGELFF. The CDR3 nucleotides read TGTGCCAGCAGCTTACGGGGACAGGCCCCCGGGGAGCTGTTTTTT.

The chain uses TRBV19 and TRBJ2-1, with D unresolved. This CDR3 is built from 13 residues. Germline loops: CDR1 LNHDA, CDR2 SQIVND (reference sequence). V lost 3 bases and J lost 7, with 10 bases in between. The CDR3 protein is CASSMAGLNEQFF. The CDR3 nucleotides are TGTGCCAGTAGTATGGCTGGGTTGAATGAGCAGTTCTTC. Using reference TRBV19 and TRBJ2-1 for the parts outside the CDR3, the full variable domain is DGGITQSPKYLFRKEGQNVTLSCEQNLNHDAMYWYRQDPGQGLRLIYYSQIVNDFQKGDIAEGYSVSREKKESFPLTVTSAQKNPTAFYLCASSMAGLNEQFFGPGTRLTVL.

In its sample, this clone was seen once. The J gene is TRBJ2-1, the V gene TRBV11-2, with 7 positions matching TRBD2. This CDR3 comprises 15 residues. The V segment lost 8 bases and the J segment 4 bases; nucleotides outside the gene matches: 11. Per the germline V gene, CDR1 is SGHAT and CDR2 is FQNNGV. The CDR3 reads CASDSLASGYNEQFF. The CDR3 DNA reads TGTGCCAGCGACTCGCTGGCTAGCGGATACAATGAGCAGTTCTTC. The full variable domain, completed using reference TRBV11-2 and TRBJ2-1, is EAGVAQSPRYKIIEKRQSVAFWCNPISGHATLYWYQQILGQGPKLLIQFQNNGVVDDSQLPKDRFSAERLKGVDSTLKIQPAKLEDSAVYLCASDSLASGYNEQFFGPGTRLTVL.

V is TRBV4-1 and J is TRBJ1-1; D remains ambiguous. Germline V gives CDR1 MGHRA, CDR2 YSYEKL. Trimming removed 1 base from V and 1 base from J, with 10 bases in between. There are 15 residues in the CDR3. This CDR3 is CASSQGLLENTEAFF. In DNA, the CDR3 is TGCGCCAGCAGCCAAGGACTCTTGGAGAACACTGAAGCTTTCTTT.

V is TRBV4-1 and J is TRBJ2-3; D is perhaps TRBD2 (5 bases). With 0 bases removed from V and 5 bases from J, the gap between germline ends came to 12 bases. This CDR3 is built from 15 residues. The V gene's germline CDR1 is MGHRA and CDR2 YSYEKL. In nucleotides, the CDR3 is TGCGCCAGCAGCCAAGAACAGAGGGAAGGAGATACGCAGTATTTT. This gives the protein CASSQEQREGDTQYF.

A few counts support this clone. The chain employs TRBV5-4 and TRBJ1-6; D is unresolved. Deletions cut 8 bases from V and 7 bases from J, with 10 bases between. The CDR3 is 12 residues long. Germline CDR1 SGHNT, CDR2 YYREEE (reference sequence). The CDR3 sequence: CASRSANSPLHF. The CDR3 DNA reads as TGTGCCAGTAGATCTGCGAATTCACCCCTCCACTTT.

The chain employs TRBV27 and TRBJ1-1, with 7 bases lining up with TRBD1. This CDR3 is built from 15 residues. V was pared by 5 bases and J by 6 bases, with 12 bases of the junction left unmatched. The germline gives CDR1 MNHEY, CDR2 SMNVEV (reference sequence). CDR3 protein: CASSPRQGIVPEAFF. The CDR3 coding sequence is TGTGCCAGCAGTCCCAGACAGGGCATCGTGCCTGAAGCTTTCTTT.

The chain has TRBV5-4 and TRBJ2-3, with D uncertain. Per the germline V gene, CDR1 is SGHNT and CDR2 is YYREEE (reference sequence). The CDR3 extends over 11 amino acids. V gave up 2 bases and J gave up 3 bases, with 1 base separating them. CDR3 residues: CASSFTDTQYF. CDR3 sequence (DNA): TGTGCCAGCAGCTTTACAGATACGCAGTATTTT.

The CDR3 loop is CASSGLAGGPTDTQYF. The CDR3 coding sequence is TGCGCCAGCAGCGGCTTAGCGGGGGGGCCGACAGATACGCAGTATTTT. The chain joins TRBV5-1 to TRBJ2-3; TRBD2 aligns across 11 bases. With V trimmed by 4 bases and J by 3 bases, 7 bases remained unmatched. The CDR3 extends over 16 amino acids. From germline, CDR1 is SGHRS and CDR2 YFSETQ.

The rearrangement links TRBV2 to TRBJ2-5, with D possibly matching TRBD2 (5 bases). V lost 3 bases to trimming and J lost 5 bases, with 19 bases between them. The CDR3 extends over 16 amino acids. Germline-derived CDR1 and CDR2 are SNHLY and FYNNEI. CDR3 DNA: TGTGCCAGCAGTGAGTCCGCGGTGGGAGTCCTTGAGACCCAGTACTTC. Residues: CASSESAVGVLETQYF.

The CDR3: CASSLSRTGSYYEQYF. In DNA, the CDR3 is TGTGCCAGCAGTTTATCCAGGACAGGAAGTTACTACGAGCAGTACTTC. This chain connects TRBV27 to TRBJ2-7; TRBD1 aligns across 7 bases. After removal of 0 bases from V and 3 bases from J, the junction contained 8 bases not matched to a gene. This CDR3 region has 16 residues. CDR1 and CDR2 (germline): MNHEY, SMNVEV (reference sequence).

This clone was recorded once. The V and J genes are TRBV5-5 and TRBJ1-2; TRBD1 aligns across 8 bases. Trimming at V came to 2 bases and at J to 3 bases, leaving 3 bases not matched to a gene. The CDR3 totals 14 residues. Germline V lookup: CDR1 SGHKS, CDR2 YYEKEE (reference sequence). CDR3: CASSFAGGDYGYTF. The CDR3 nucleotides are TGTGCCAGCAGCTTTGCAGGGGGCGACTATGGCTACACCTTC.

The chain couples TRBV4-3 to TRBJ2-7, with TRBD2 identical over 7 bases. Per the germline V gene, CDR1 is LGHNA and CDR2 is YSLEER. J gave up 3 bases and V 3 bases, and 8 bases lay outside the gene matches. The CDR3 is 15 residues long. CDR3 nucleotide sequence: TGCGCCAGCAGCCAGGGGAGGGGTTTTTACTACGAGCAGTACTTC. Its translation: CASSQGRGFYYEQYF.

The chain has TRBV10-3 and TRBJ1-5; 7 positions match TRBD1. V trimming: 0 bases; J trimming: 4 bases; junction bases outside the gene matches: 9. Germline loops: CDR1 ENHRY, CDR2 SYGVKD. The CDR3 contains 17 residues. The CDR3 DNA reads TGTGCCATCAGTGAGTCGCGAGTTGAGACAGGGAATCAGCCCCAGCATTTT. Protein sequence: CAISESRVETGNQPQHF.

The rearrangement joins TRBV6-1 to TRBJ2-7, with D hard to call. V was trimmed by 2 bases and J by 0 bases, leaving 5 bases between them. This CDR3 region has 13 residues. Looked up from germline, CDR1 is MNHNS and CDR2 is SASEGT. This CDR3 reads CASSERSSYEQYF. The CDR3 bases are TGTGCCAGCAGTGAACGTAGCTCCTACGAGCAGTACTTC.

This clone was detected once. V gene TRBV2 combines with J gene TRBJ1-2; the match to TRBD1 covers 9 bases. Germline values: CDR1 SNHLY, CDR2 FYNNEI. CDR3 length: 16 residues. V gave up 5 bases and J gave up 0 bases; unmatched junction bases: 7. In nucleotides, the CDR3 is TGTGCCAGCAGTCCTTCCAGGGACAGGGCTAACTATGGCTACACCTTC. The encoded protein is CASSPSRDRANYGYTF.

The chain joins TRBV19 to TRBJ1-1; D remains unclear. This CDR3 contains 16 residues. V was shortened by 3 bases and J by 1 base, with 15 bases between the two germline ends. Looked up from germline, CDR1 is LNHDA and CDR2 is SQIVND (reference sequence). CDR3 region: CASSMLRPDPNTEAFF. CDR3 sequence (DNA): TGTGCCAGTAGTATGTTGAGACCTGACCCGAACACTGAAGCTTTCTTT.